The TCR beta chain described here comes from a study of control samples from healthy donors and cancer patients. Profiled with immunoSEQ multiplex PCR; TCRdb holds only in-frame clones, not every one. The table records 170,000 or so clones, 94% of them present only once. The CDR3 extends over 14 amino acids. The sample taken for sequencing was blood. This chain links TRBV1 with TRBJ2-7; TRBD1, the table's D call, lacks a check against the DNA. TRBV1 represents a pseudogene. The source of this sequence is a woman aged 18-35 years in good health. CDR3 amino acids: CTSSHRQGPYEQYF. The CDR3 nucleotides are TGCACCAGCAGCCACCGACAGGGTCCCTACGAGCAGTACTTC.